This TCR beta chain was found in a study of CD8+ T cells in alopecia areata. Sorting of PBMCs yielded the CD4+ and CD8+ T cells. Trimming at V came to 4 bases and at J to 6 bases, leaving 6 bases not matched to a gene. From germline, CDR1 is SQVTM and CDR2 ANQGSEA. The CDR3 contains 14 residues. cDNA reverse transcribed from extracted RNA served as the sequencing template. Generated by immunoSEQ multiplex PCR, the TCRdb table keeps only in-frame clones and is missing some. The table shows around 210,000 clones, with roughly three fifths occurring only once. The TCR originated in a human donor in good health. The V call is TRBV29-1, the J call TRBJ2-1; 10 bases match TRBD2. The sequenced material came from CD8+ T cells sorted from blood. CDR3 in DNA: TGCAGCGTTGCAGCGGGGGGGCCGAGCAATGAGCAGTTCTTC. As protein: CSVAAGGPSNEQFF.